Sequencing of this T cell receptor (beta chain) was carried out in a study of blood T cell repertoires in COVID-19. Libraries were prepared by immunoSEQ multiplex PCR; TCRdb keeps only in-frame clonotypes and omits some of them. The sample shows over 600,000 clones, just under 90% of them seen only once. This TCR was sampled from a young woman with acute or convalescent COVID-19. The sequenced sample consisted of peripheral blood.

The CDR3 DNA is TGTGCCAGCAGTGGCGGGGTAGAACAGCCCCAGCATTTT. Its protein is CASSGGVEQPQHF. The chain carries TRBV25-1 and TRBJ1-5, with no clear D. The germline V gene encodes CDR1 MGHDK and CDR2 SYGVNS. This CDR3 is built from 13 residues. V was shortened by 4 bases and J by 7 bases, with 11 bases between the two germline ends. The full variable domain, completed using reference TRBV25-1 and TRBJ1-5, is EADIYQTPRYLVIGTGKKITLECSQTMGHDKMYWYQQDPGMELHLIHYSYGVNSTEKGDLSSESTVSRIRTEHFPLTLESARPSHTSQYLCASSGGVEQPQHFGDGTRLSIL.